This section outlines one TCR beta chain sequence together with its context. Its antigen is as yet unknown. The sample originates from a study of shared clonotypes between healthy human individuals. Overall study results and limits: In a handful of donors, approximately 5% of naive CD4 clonotypes appeared in common. Rarefaction curves obtained for sorted subsets showed sequencing incomplete despite large depth.

Trimming took 2 bases from V and 3 from J, leaving 7 bases between them. The CDR3 covers 14 residues. The germline V gene has CDR1 SGHAT and CDR2 FQNNGV. Sorted-subset replicate PCR reactions were performed with about 200 ng DNA, corresponding to tens of thousands of T cell genomes. The assay was immunoSEQ multiplex PCR, and TCRdb's table has in-frame clones only and misses some. This sample has some 2,100,000 clones, with 85% to 95% found just once. CD8 cells regarded as naive lacked CD45RO, were positively chosen for CCR7, and omitted terminally differentiated effector memory CD45RA+ cells. Nashville, Tennessee was home to all donors, each a Caucasian adult.

This rearrangement joins TRBV11-2 to TRBJ1-4, with a weak D call TRBD1 (5 bases). This clonotype was sampled from a man aged 18 to 29 in good health. Some clones in this sample may be carry-over from other donors' samples. Sequenced input: naive CD8+ T cells from PBMCs. In DNA form, the CDR3 reads TGTGCCAGCAGCTTATGGGGACCTAATGAAAAACTGTTTTTT. Translation: CASSLWGPNEKLFF.